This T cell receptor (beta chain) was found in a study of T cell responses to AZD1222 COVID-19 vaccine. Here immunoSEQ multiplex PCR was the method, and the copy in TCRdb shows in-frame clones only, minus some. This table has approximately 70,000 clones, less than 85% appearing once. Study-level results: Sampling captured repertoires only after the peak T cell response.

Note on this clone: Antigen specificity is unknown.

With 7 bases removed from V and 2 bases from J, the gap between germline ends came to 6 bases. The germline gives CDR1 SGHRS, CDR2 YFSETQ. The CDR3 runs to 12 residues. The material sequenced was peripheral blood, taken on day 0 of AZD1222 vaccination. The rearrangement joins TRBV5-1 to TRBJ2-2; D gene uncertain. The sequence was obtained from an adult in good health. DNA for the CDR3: TGCGCCAGCGGTATCAACACCGGGGAGCTGTTTTTT. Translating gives CASGINTGELFF.